A selection of T cell receptor beta chains follows, all from one sample in a study of T cell responses to AZD1222 COVID-19 vaccine. Sequencing used immunoSEQ multiplex PCR; TCRdb keeps in-frame clones, though not all of them. The sample has 130,000 to 150,000 clones, 75% to 95% seen once. This sample comprised peripheral blood, obtained on day 0 of MenACWY control vaccination. The receptors shown here come from an adult in good health. Each CDR3 is given with its conserved first and last residue. Each record gives: CDR3 length, clone size, J gene, V gene, D gene, CDR3 DNA, CDR3 protein. D genes are given only for firm matches. Not every row has a clone size; where given, it reads once, few, many or a size class.

>14|once|TRBJ1-1|TRBV18|.
TGTGCCAGCTCAGAACAGGGAGCCCTCTTAGGGGCTTTCTTT
CASSEQGALLGAFF
>15|.|TRBJ1-4|TRBV7-9|TRBD1
TGTGCCAGCAGCGAAGGCGGGACAGTGACTGAAAAACTGTTTTTT
CASSEGGTVTEKLFF
>15|.|TRBJ1-5|TRBV2|TRBD1
TGTGCCAGCAGATTGGACAGGGTGGGCAATCAGCCCCAGCATTTT
CASRLDRVGNQPQHF
>11|.|TRBJ2-3|TRBV7-9|.
TGTGCCAGCAGCTTAACAGATACGCAGTATTTT
CASSLTDTQYF
>14|.|TRBJ1-4|TRBV29-1|TRBD1
TGCAGCGTTGGAAGGGGGCCAGCTAATGAAAAACTGTTTTTT
CSVGRGPANEKLFF
>16|.|TRBJ2-7|TRBV4-2|.
TGTGCCAGCAGCCATTTCCGGGACGGGAGCTCCTACGAGCAGTACTTC
CASSHFRDGSSYEQYF
>14|.|TRBJ2-5|TRBV7-3|.
TGTGCCAGCAGCTTAACGGGGGCGCGGGAGACCCAGTACTTC
CASSLTGARETQYF
>15|.|TRBJ1-2|TRBV9|TRBD1
TGTGCCAGCAGCGTAGCTTCCAGGGGGATCTATGGCTACACCTTC
CASSVASRGIYGYTF
>12|.|TRBJ1-4|TRBV25-1|.
TGTGCAGCTGGGCCAACTAATGAAAAACTGTTTTTT
CAAGPTNEKLFF
>14|.|TRBJ1-4|TRBV7-2|.
TGTGCCAGCAGCTTAGTCCAGGAGAGGGAAAAACTGTTTTTT
CASSLVQEREKLFF
>14|.|TRBJ1-2|TRBV10-3|TRBD1
TGTGCCATCAGTCCGACCGGGACAGGGGGCGGCTACACCTTC
CAISPTGTGGGYTF
>11|.|TRBJ1-6|TRBV6-1|.
TGTGCCAGCAGTGAAATTTCACCCCTCCACTTT
CASSEISPLHF
>19|.|TRBJ1-3|TRBV5-1|.
TGCGCCAGCAGCCCCGAGAGTGGTAAGGGCCCTCGCTCTGGAAACACCATATATTTT
CASSPESGKGPRSGNTIYF
>13|.|TRBJ1-2|TRBV19|.
TGTGCCAGTAGTATAGGGGAGAACTATGGCTACACCTTC
CASSIGENYGYTF
>15|.|TRBJ1-6|TRBV10-3|TRBD1
TGTGCCATCTCAGGGGAAGGACAGGGGAATTCACCCCTCCACTTT
CAISGEGQGNSPLHF
>15|.|TRBJ1-1|TRBV4-1|.
TGCGCCAGCAGCCAAGTCGGGGGTCGGGACACTGAAGCTTTCTTT
CASSQVGGRDTEAFF
>13|.|TRBJ1-1|TRBV5-1|.
TGCGCCAGCAGCTTGTTTCAGGGGAGCGAAGCTTTCTTT
CASSLFQGSEAFF
>16|.|TRBJ1-1|TRBV5-1|.
TGCGCCAGCAGCCCGGGGGGACGAGACGAGGGCACTGAAGCTTTCTTT
CASSPGGRDEGTEAFF
>15|.|TRBJ2-7|TRBV10-1|.
TGCGCCAGCAGTGAGTCGATTCGGGAAGATAGCGAGCAGTACTTC
CASSESIREDSEQYF
>14|.|TRBJ2-1|TRBV18|.
TGTGCCAGCGCCCAGGGAGTCTCTTACAATGAGCAGTTCTTC
CASAQGVSYNEQFF
>16|.|TRBJ2-7|TRBV18|TRBD2
TGTGCCAGCTCACAATCCATGGGGACTAGCGGGAACGAGCAGTACTTC
CASSQSMGTSGNEQYF